Below are 9 T cell receptor beta chains sequenced from a single sample in a study of blood T cells in healthy people across ages. Primers used in a second PCR of roughly 6 to 11 cycles were a sample-barcoded 5' primer and a J-beta primer mix. A single record per CDR3 protein comes from TCRdb applying MiXCR to the 5' RACE reads. The sample has 550,000 to 700,000 distinct CDR3 sequences, 25% to 30% seen once. The sequencing input was blood. These receptors all stem from a woman in her 70s in good health.

This clonotype was counted only a few times. The CDR3 DNA sequence: TGTGCCAGCAGCTTAGGACTAGCGGCGGGTAATGAGCAGTTCTTC. Translated: CASSLGLAAGNEQFF. This sequence joins TRBV11-2 and TRBJ2-1; TRBD2 matches at 9 bases. The V segment lost 1 base and the J segment 7 bases; nucleotides outside the gene matches: 5. CDR3 length: 15 amino acids. The germline gives CDR1 SGHAT, CDR2 FQNNGV.

This chain connects TRBV5-6 to TRBJ2-4, with 7 bases identical to TRBD2. The CDR3 runs to 16 residues. V was clipped by 5 bases and J by 1 base; unmatched bases: 9. CDR1 and CDR2 from the germline V gene are SGHDT and YYEEEE. The CDR3: CASSPMGGGAKNIQYF. CDR3 DNA: TGTGCCAGCAGTCCGATGGGGGGGGGTGCCAAAAACATTCAGTACTTC.

The sample holds a few counts of this clonotype. This chain links TRBV29-1 with TRBJ2-5; D is undetermined. The CDR3 has 11 amino acids. Germline CDR1 and CDR2: SQVTM and ANQGSEA. Trimming cost V 3 bases and J 9 bases, with 11 bases left between them. CDR3 bases: TGCAGCGTTGACATCGTGGTGGCCCAGTACTTC. It specifies CSVDIVVAQYF.

This chain joins TRBV7-3 and TRBJ2-4; 7 bases are shared with TRBD1. The CDR3 loop spans 13 amino acids. V lost 5 bases and J lost 8; bases outside the gene matches: 6. CDR1 is SGHTA, CDR2 FQGTGA, per germline. CDR3 sequence: CASSPVTGDIQYF. The CDR3 coding sequence is TGTGCCAGCAGCCCCGTCACAGGGGACATTCAGTACTTC.

This clonotype was seen more than once but under ten times. At one end the junction does not follow the germline gene, possibly because of a read error. The genes are TRBV12-5 and TRBJ2-5, with D unresolved. The CDR3 totals 12 residues. Looked up from germline, CDR1 is LGHNT and CDR2 is FRNRAP. CDR3 loop: CASGFLEEAQYF. DNA of the CDR3: TGTGCTAGTGGTTTCTTGGAAGAGGCCCAGTACTTC.

V gene TRBV7-9 combines with J gene TRBJ1-2; D is undetermined. Germline V lookup: CDR1 SEHNR, CDR2 FQNEAQ (reference sequence). CDR3 length: 15 amino acids. The V end was cut by 5 bases, the J end by 4 bases, with 17 bases between. The CDR3 DNA follows: TGTGCCAGCAGCCACCCAGGTGGCAGCCCCTATGGCTACACCTTC. This gives the protein CASSHPGGSPYGYTF.

In this sample, this clonotype turned up a few times. The V call is TRBV20-1, the J call TRBJ2-1; D not certain. The J call is in doubt because the DNA end fits TRBJ2-7 better. CDR3 length equals 14 residues. Germline V gene data show CDR1 as DFQATT and CDR2 as SNEGSKA (reference sequence). The chain's CDR3 is CSARAPTSAYEQYF. CDR3 nucleotides: TGCAGTGCTAGGGCACCGACAAGCGCCTACGAGCAGTACTTC.

This clonotype was detected a few times. In nucleotides, the CDR3 is TGTGCCTGTCCCATCCTAGCGGGAACTGAGACCCAGTACTTC. It translates to CACPILAGTETQYF. The rearrangement joins TRBV30 to TRBJ2-5, with 9 positions matching TRBD2. The germline V gene has CDR1 GTSNPN and CDR2 SVGIG (reference sequence). There are 14 residues in the CDR3. Trimming removed 6 bases from V and 5 bases from J; junction bases left unmatched: 10.

The chain employs TRBV5-1 and TRBJ1-1; the D is unclear. The CDR3 length is 15 residues. Trimming cost V 0 bases and J 4 bases, with 13 bases left between them. Germline-derived CDR1 and CDR2 are SGHRS and YFSETQ. The CDR3 region has the DNA TGCGCCAGCAGCTTGGGACGGACGATGCTCACTGAAGCTTTCTTT. Protein: CASSLGRTMLTEAFF.